This record concerns one T cell receptor (beta chain) sequence. This record comes from a study of cytomegalovirus exposure and HLA in healthy donors. The V gene lost 3 bases and the J gene lost 5 bases, with 20 bases spanning the gap. The CDR3 is made up of 16 amino acids. CDR1 SGHNT and CDR2 YYREEE come from the germline V gene (reference sequence). Sequencing was performed with immunoSEQ multiplex PCR; in TCRdb, only in-frame clones are kept and a portion is missing. Of just under 75,000 clones listed, about 94% are singletons. The gene calls are TRBV5-4 and TRBJ1-1, with a tentative D call TRBD1 (6 bases). The sequencing sample was made of PBMCs. The TCR originated in a woman aged 18-29 years in good health and CMV-seropositive. The CDR3 region has the DNA TGTGCCAGCAGCTCAAAACTACAGGGTCCAGGGACTGAAGCTTTCTTT. Amino acid sequence: CASSSKLQGPGTEAFF.